This T cell receptor beta chain was sequenced for a study of blood T cells in healthy people across ages. Study conclusions and caveats: Comparison with aged donors showed that long-lived donors had more naive CD4+ cells and higher diversity.

J gave up 4 bases and V 5 bases, and 7 bases lay outside the gene matches. The length of the CDR3 is 15 residues. From germline, CDR1 is SGHRS and CDR2 YFSETQ. This clonotype was detected a few times. What it binds is not known. Next came a second PCR, run for about 7 to 12 cycles, which used a sample-barcoded 5' primer along with a J-beta primer mix. TCRdb analysed the 5' RACE reads with MiXCR anew, one entry per CDR3 protein. The table lists about 930,000 distinct CDR3 sequences, 25% to 30% of them singletons. A further study also used this sample, focusing on T cells of mothers and their children. This second study notes: Donation was provided by three healthy Caucasian mothers along with their six children. The extracted RNA was employed in its entirety for cDNA synthesis, at approximately 1.6 ug per 15 ul.

The chain couples TRBV5-1 to TRBJ2-2; TRBD1 matches at 8 bases. The clonotype was recovered from a woman between 40 and 55 years old in good health. The sample consisted of blood. The CDR3 loop reads CASSLDRVGTGELFF. CDR3 nucleotide sequence: TGCGCCAGCAGTCTGGACAGGGTCGGCACCGGGGAGCTGTTTTTT.